In its sample, the clone carrying this TCR beta chain was seen a few times. Its antigen is as yet unknown. The sample is drawn from a study of cytomegalovirus exposure and HLA in healthy donors. General study points: TCR beta sequences reportedly predicted the HLA-A and HLA-B alleles of most subjects accurately.

This CDR3 is built from 14 residues. Trimming stripped 4 bases from V and 4 bases from J, with 16 bases between. Germline CDR1 is SQVTM and CDR2 is ANQGSEA. Researchers ran the PCR with 60 Vbeta and 13 Jbeta primers. The method was immunoSEQ multiplex PCR; TCRdb's version includes in-frame clones alone and lacks a portion of them. This table has roughly 130,000 clones, around four fifths appearing once. This receptor was obtained from a boy aged 5-17 years in good health and CMV-seronegative. This sequence joins TRBV29-1 and TRBJ1-2; perhaps TRBD1 as D (5 bases). The source material was PBMCs. The CDR3 DNA reads TGCAGCGTTGGTCCGGGGGTGGGGGGCTATGGCTACACCTTC. Residues: CSVGPGVGGYGYTF.